The clone carrying this T cell receptor beta chain has only a few counts. Antigen: not known. These data are taken from a study of post-analysis software for immune sequencing data. Study findings and constraints: When patients were compared with controls, four to six TRBV segments were more frequent, TRBV5-6, TRBV5-1 and TRBV20-1 among them.

Germline V gene sequence: CDR1 SGHAT, CDR2 FQNNGV. Losses at the gene ends were 5 bases for V and 6 bases for J; bases not matched to a gene: 15. The CDR3 loop spans 17 amino acids. The authors incorporated unique molecular identifiers into the TCR beta cDNA libraries. Each CDR3 protein gets one entry after TCRdb re-called the PCR reads with MiXCR. The repertoire consists of over 700,000 distinct CDR3 sequences, with less than 35% occurring once and the leading ten covering more than 0.45%. The sequencing input was blood. The chain has TRBV11-2 and TRBJ2-3; TRBD2 matches at 9 bases. The source of this sequence is a girl under 18 with multiple sclerosis. CDR3 sequence reads: CASSPGGQAGGMDTQYF. The DNA of the CDR3 is TGTGCCAGCAGCCCGGGGGGCCAAGCGGGAGGAATGGATACGCAGTATTTT.